Presented here are 20 T cell receptor beta chains from one specimen sequenced in a study of blood T cell repertoires in COVID-19. The method was immunoSEQ multiplex PCR; TCRdb's version includes in-frame clones alone and lacks a portion of them. Of about 170,000 clones in the sample, 85% to 90% were seen once. The sample comprised peripheral blood. The receptors stem from a woman of 80 years or more with COVID-19, enrolled during active disease.

This chain connects TRBV7-8 to TRBJ2-2; no reliable D call. The V gene lost 10 bases and the J gene lost 2 bases, with 17 bases spanning the gap. The length of the CDR3 is 15 residues. From germline, CDR1 is SGHVS and CDR2 FQNEAQ. CDR3 bases: TGTGCCACCCAGCTTAGCATCAAAAACACCGGGGAGCTGTTTTTT. This encodes CATQLSIKNTGELFF.

The rearrangement uses TRBV15 and TRBJ2-5, with 7 nucleotides matching TRBD1. CDR1 is LNHNV, CDR2 YYDKDF, per germline (reference sequence). The CDR3 consists of 14 residues. The ends lost 5 bases at V and 5 bases at J; junction bases unmatched: 8. CDR3 region: CATSYQGERETQYF. The CDR3 DNA is TGTGCCACCAGCTATCAGGGGGAAAGGGAGACCCAGTACTTC.

To note about this clone: This same CDR3 is encoded by further DNA sequences in the sample. The gene calls are TRBV28 and TRBJ1-2, with TRBD1 as a possible D gene (5 bases). The length of the CDR3 is 12 residues. Per the germline V gene, CDR1 is MDHEN and CDR2 is SYDVKM. V lost 3 bases to trimming and J lost 4 bases, with 6 bases between them. The CDR3 bases are TGTGCCAGCAGTTTCGGGGGCTATGGCTACACCTTC. Protein product: CASSFGGYGYTF.

CDR3 sequence (DNA): TGTGCCAGCAGCCCTGGCCCTAGCGGTTACGAGCAGTACTTC. It yields the protein CASSPGPSGYEQYF. This chain uses TRBV7-9 with TRBJ2-7; 7 bases fit TRBD2. The CDR3 covers 14 residues. V shed 5 bases and J 4 bases; nucleotides not matched to a gene: 8. In germline, CDR1 is SEHNR, CDR2 FQNEAQ (reference sequence). Filled out from reference TRBV7-9 and TRBJ2-7, the complete variable domain reads DTGVSQNPRHKITKRGQNVTFRCDPISEHNRLYWYRQTLGQGPEFLTYFQNEAQLEKSRLLSDRFSAERPKGSFSTLEIQRTEQGDSAMYLCASSPGPSGYEQYFGPGTRLTVT.

The chain combines TRBV4-1 with TRBJ2-1; TRBD1 is a possible D gene (5 bases). V lost 0 bases to trimming and J lost 6 bases, with 12 bases between them. CDR1 MGHRA and CDR2 YSYEKL come from the germline V gene. The CDR3 totals 15 residues. CDR3 coding DNA: TGCGCCAGCAGCCAAGATCAGGGCAGACCCAATGAGCAGTTCTTC. This encodes CASSQDQGRPNEQFF.

J is TRBJ1-1 and V is TRBV18; 12 nucleotides line up with TRBD1. This CDR3 comprises 17 residues. Germline V lookup: CDR1 KGHSH, CDR2 LQKENI. V gave up 2 bases and J gave up 7 bases; unmatched junction bases: 11. In nucleotides, the CDR3 is TGTGCCAGCTCACCAAGGGCGGGACAGGGGGCAACTGGTGAAGCTTTCTTT. Protein: CASSPRAGQGATGEAFF.

The chain carries TRBV28 and TRBJ2-2, with D possibly being TRBD2 (5 bases). The CDR3 has 15 amino acids. The germline V gene has CDR1 MDHEN and CDR2 SYDVKM. V lost 3 bases and J lost 1, with 9 bases in between. Written as DNA, the CDR3 is TGTGCCAGCAGTTTCTTACGGGGGAACACCGGGGAGCTGTTTTTT. Translated, it gives CASSFLRGNTGELFF.

The gene calls are TRBV7-2 and TRBJ1-1; D is unclear. This CDR3 contains 14 residues. Germline V CDR1 and CDR2: SGHTA, FQGNSA. V was shortened by 6 bases and J by 4 bases, with 15 bases between the two germline ends. The CDR3 DNA follows: TGTGCCAGCAGGCAAGGGCGGGCCAGCACTGAAGCTTTCTTT. This gives the protein CASRQGRASTEAFF.

The rearrangement links TRBV14 to TRBJ2-7, with TRBD1 matching over 8 bases. V was clipped by 1 base and J by 2 bases; unmatched bases: 4. Germline-derived CDR1 and CDR2 are SGHDN and FVKESK. The length of the CDR3 is 15 residues. The CDR3: CASSQGQGFPYEQYF. The CDR3 DNA reads TGTGCCAGCAGCCAAGGACAGGGGTTTCCCTACGAGCAGTACTTC.

V is TRBV29-1 and J is TRBJ2-7; 7 bases are shared with TRBD1. This CDR3 region has 15 residues. Germline trimming cut 6 bases from V and 1 base from J; bases unmatched to any gene: 12. Germline V gene lookup returns CDR1 SQVTM and CDR2 ANQGSEA. The CDR3 loop reads CSVATGFGMSYEQYF. The CDR3 DNA is TGCAGCGTGGCGACAGGGTTTGGGATGTCCTACGAGCAGTACTTC.

The chain combines TRBV10-2 with TRBJ2-5; 8 nucleotides line up with TRBD2. The germline V gene has CDR1 WSHSY and CDR2 SAAADI. The CDR3 totals 15 residues. V shed 6 bases and J 3 bases; nucleotides not matched to a gene: 9. The CDR3, as DNA: TGCGCCAGCAGGGCCTTAGCGGGACGCAAAGAGACCCAGTACTTC. Its translation: CASRALAGRKETQYF.

The V gene is TRBV29-1, the J gene TRBJ2-6; TRBD2 matches at 7 bases. V was pared by 4 bases and J by 0 bases, with 3 bases of the junction left unmatched. Germline values: CDR1 SQVTM, CDR2 ANQGSEA. The CDR3 covers 15 residues. CDR3 in amino acids: CSVGEGTSGANVLTF. In DNA, the CDR3 is TGCAGCGTTGGGGAGGGGACCTCTGGGGCCAACGTCCTGACTTTC.

This chain connects TRBV6-5 to TRBJ2-7; weak D call: TRBD1 (5 bases). Germline CDR1 is MNHEY and CDR2 is SVGAGI. The CDR3 runs to 13 residues. Trimming took off 4 bases at V and 2 bases at J, with 9 bases between the two ends. CDR3: CASSFDRAYEQYF. Written as DNA, the CDR3 is TGTGCCAGCAGTTTTGACAGAGCCTACGAGCAGTACTTC.

This chain uses TRBV6-2 or TRBV6-3 with TRBJ2-7; D perhaps matches TRBD1 (6 bases). This CDR3 spans 12 amino acids. CDR1 MNHEY and CDR2 SVGEGT come from the germline V gene. Between the trimmed V and J ends, which lost 5 bases and 3 bases, there was a span of 8 bases. Here the CDR3 reads CASSRDNYEQYF. CDR3 sequence (DNA): TGTGCCAGCAGTCGGGACAACTACGAGCAGTACTTC.

The V call is TRBV6-5, the J call TRBJ2-1; D is perhaps TRBD2 (6 bases). The CDR3 has 14 residues. V was clipped by 7 bases and J by 4 bases, with 14 bases between them. Per germline, CDR1 MNHEY and CDR2 SVGAGI. DNA of the CDR3: TGTGCCAGCAAGTCGTTAGCGGAATACAATGAGCAGTTCTTC. It is translated as CASKSLAEYNEQFF.

CDR3 in amino acids: CASSQEWGLVLPFF. The CDR3 DNA reads TGTGCCAGCAGCCAAGAATGGGGACTAGTGTTGCCGTTCTTC. V and J are TRBV4-2 and TRBJ2-1; TRBD2 aligns across 8 bases. This CDR3 is built from 14 residues. With V trimmed by 0 bases and J by 15 bases, 10 bases remained unmatched. Germline loops: CDR1 LGHNA, CDR2 YNFKEQ.

This chain links TRBV9 with TRBJ2-1, with TRBD1 matching over 9 bases. V gave up 3 bases and J gave up 3 bases; unmatched junction bases: 4. The germline gives CDR1 SGDLS, CDR2 YYNGEE. The CDR3 spans 15 residues. In DNA form, the CDR3 reads TGTGCCAGCAGCGCCGGACAGGGGAACTACAATGAGCAGTTCTTC. This codes for CASSAGQGNYNEQFF.

The chain couples TRBV5-6 to TRBJ1-1; D call uncertain. The ends were cut back, 4 bases at V and 2 bases at J, with 15 bases in the middle. This CDR3 is 15 amino acids long. Germline V lookup: CDR1 SGHDT, CDR2 YYEEEE. The CDR3 nucleotides read TGTGCCAGCAGCCGACAATCCAGGTTCAACACTGAAGCTTTCTTT. Protein product: CASSRQSRFNTEAFF.

Regarding this clone: A junction end diverges from the germline sequence, so it may reflect a read error. The rearrangement joins TRBV7-7 to TRBJ2-1, with D perhaps matching TRBD1 (5 bases). The CDR3 consists of 13 residues. CDR1 and CDR2 from the germline V gene are SSHAT and FNYEAQ (reference sequence). The DNA for the CDR3 is TGTGCTAGCAGTTTGGACACATACAATGAGCAGTTCTTC. Translating gives CASSLDTYNEQFF.

The chain is built from TRBV6-1 and TRBJ1-5; D unresolved. Germline loops: CDR1 MNHNS, CDR2 SASEGT. V was cut by 2 bases and J by 6 bases, with 5 bases left in between. The CDR3 loop spans 12 amino acids. CDR3 bases: TGTGCCAGCAGTGAATTCGGTCAGCCCCAGCATTTT. This codes for CASSEFGQPQHF.